This T cell receptor (beta chain) appears in the sequencing data of a study of T-cell reconstitution after alpha-beta-depleted transplantation in children. Study-wide findings and caveats: Recipient T cells and thymic progenitors that survived were the source of the high TCRbeta diversity seen at day 60 in some patients. Once a year had passed after transplant, T-cell counts and diversity came mostly from newly produced T cells. Several hundred expanded graft clones reportedly were the source of alpha-beta T cells about two months after transplant.

This clonotype was counted at least ten times. Its antigen is unidentified. The V end lost 5 bases, the J end lost 2 bases, and 14 bases lay between the germline ends. CDR1 and CDR2 from the germline V gene are SGHTA and FQGNSA. CDR3 size: 15 residues. Library preparation (for TCRbeta) was performed with unique molecular identifiers. Each CDR3 protein is one row after TCRdb ran MiXCR on the PCR reads. The data contain fewer than 150,000 distinct CDR3 sequences, more than 9.5% of them singletons. The receptor comes from a girl in the first two years of life who had a stem cell transplant for combined immunodeficiency, so the T cells may come from the graft donor. The gene calls are TRBV7-2 and TRBJ2-3; D is ambiguous. Source: PBMCs, mostly from graft donor cells, taken 180 days after TCRalphabeta/CD19-depleted stem cell transplant. The CDR3 bases are TGTGCCAGCAGCATTTTCTTAGTACACACAGATACGCAGTATTTT. This encodes CASSIFLVHTDTQYF.